The next 15 T cell receptor beta chains were all read from a single sample in a study of response to subunit inactivated influenza vaccine. TCRdb re-called the RT-PCR reads through MiXCR, storing one row per CDR3 protein. The sample lists more than 500,000 distinct CDR3 sequences; around 10% were seen once. This sample was also put to use in a study of T cells expressing NK-cell markers. That report adds: UMI-tagged 5'RACE template switching yielded the TCR beta cDNA.

Sequenced material: PBMCs from blood, taken on the day of vaccination. All receptors derive from a man in his fifties or sixties who received an inactivated influenza vaccine.

The chain links TRBV7-2 to TRBJ1-6; D not resolved. The V end was cut by 6 bases, the J end by 12 bases, with 15 bases between. CDR3 length equals 13 residues. The germline V gene has CDR1 SGHTA and CDR2 FQGNSA. The CDR3 sequence: CASRDALAGPLHF. Here the CDR3 DNA reads TGTGCCAGCAGGGACGCCTTGGCAGGACCCCTCCACTTT.

This clonotype has at least ten counts. The chain combines TRBV5-1 with TRBJ2-1, with D possibly being TRBD1 or TRBD2 (5 bases each). Trimming removed 0 bases from V and 0 bases from J, with 10 bases in between. The germline V gene has CDR1 SGHRS and CDR2 YFSETQ. The CDR3 totals 16 residues. Here the CDR3 reads CASSLGGRVSYNEQFF. CDR3 nucleotides: TGCGCCAGCAGCTTGGGGGGACGGGTCTCCTACAATGAGCAGTTCTTC.

This clonotype was counted at least ten times. The chain has TRBV4-3 and TRBJ1-2, with unresolved D. Germline V gene lookup returns CDR1 LGHNA and CDR2 YSLEER. This CDR3 is built from 16 residues. V shed 1 base and J shed 4 bases, with 16 bases lying between them. The DNA for the CDR3 is TGCGCCAGCAGCCAAGGGGTTTTGGAGAGAGGCTATGGCTACACCTTC. Protein sequence: CASSQGVLERGYGYTF.

This clonotype was detected a few times. This rearrangement joins TRBV20-1 to TRBJ2-7; 9 bases are a match to TRBD2. With V trimmed by 6 bases and J by 5 bases, 14 bases remained unmatched. Germline CDR1 is DFQATT and CDR2 is SNEGSKA (reference sequence). The CDR3 is 15 residues long. The CDR3 region is CSAPLLAGEQNEQYF. CDR3 sequence (DNA): TGCAGTGCACCATTGTTAGCGGGGGAGCAGAACGAGCAGTACTTC.

This clonotype is a singleton in its sample. V and J are TRBV30 and TRBJ1-6; D gene unclear. Germline values: CDR1 GTSNPN, CDR2 SVGIG (reference sequence). V was cut by 0 bases and J by 6 bases, with 6 bases left in between. The length of the CDR3 is 13 residues. The CDR3 region is CAWSVGSNSPLHF. In DNA form, the CDR3 reads TGTGCCTGGAGTGTTGGGAGTAATTCACCCCTCCACTTT. The variable domain in full, completed from reference TRBV30 and TRBJ1-6, reads SQTIHQWPATLVQPVGSPLSLECTVEGTSNPNLYWYRQAAGRGLQLLFYSVGIGQISSEVPQNLSASRPQDRQFILSSKKLLLSDSGFYLCAWSVGSNSPLHFGNGTRLTVT.

This clonotype showed up just a few times. This chain joins TRBV7-2 and TRBJ2-7; D may be TRBD2 (6 bases). V was shortened by 0 bases and J by 5 bases, with 14 bases between the two germline ends. The germline V gene encodes CDR1 SGHTA and CDR2 FQGNSA. This CDR3 is 15 amino acids long. The CDR3 is CASSLASSGRNEQYF. The CDR3 region has the DNA TGTGCCAGCAGCTTAGCATCCAGCGGGCGGAACGAGCAGTACTTC.

The rearrangement uses TRBV5-1 and TRBJ2-3; D remains unclear. Trimming removed 6 bases from V and 6 bases from J, with 8 bases in between. The CDR3 has 11 amino acids. The germline gives CDR1 SGHRS, CDR2 YFSETQ. The CDR3 loop reads CASKIGDTQYF. CDR3 nucleotide sequence: TGCGCCAGCAAGATCGGGGATACGCAGTATTTT.

This clonotype occurred many times. The V gene is TRBV5-1, the J gene TRBJ1-2; D remains ambiguous. The CDR3 extends over 13 amino acids. Trimming removed 3 bases from V and 4 bases from J, with 10 bases in between. In germline, CDR1 is SGHRS, CDR2 YFSETQ. CDR3 protein: CASSSRSIYGYTF. The CDR3 nucleotides read TGCGCCAGCAGCTCCAGATCAATCTATGGCTACACCTTC.

This clonotype has only a few counts. The chain uses TRBV3-1 and TRBJ1-3, with 8 bases aligning to TRBD1. The CDR3 loop spans 16 amino acids. Per germline, CDR1 LGHDT and CDR2 YNNKEL (reference sequence). Trimming removed 6 bases from V and 0 bases from J; junction bases left unmatched: 7. CDR3 sequence reads: CASRKTGARSGNTIYF. The CDR3 DNA reads TGTGCCAGCAGAAAGACAGGGGCCCGCTCTGGAAACACCATATATTTT.

This clonotype was observed a few times. No DNA is shown, since the ends of the CDR3 on it are uncertain; the CDR3 is the one TCRdb lists. The chain has TRBV21-1 and TRBJ2-7; the table's D call of TRBD1 was not tested on the DNA. TRBV21-1 is described as a pseudogene. The CDR3 spans 21 amino acids, including both terminal residues. The CDR3: CASSKALFGDGIKTLQLEQYF.

In this sample, this clonotype turned up a few times. V is TRBV28 and J is TRBJ2-3, with no clear D. Trimming pared 4 bases from V and 8 bases from J, leaving 19 bases between. The CDR3 has 15 residues. Germline V gene lookup returns CDR1 MDHEN and CDR2 SYDVKM. The CDR3 here is CASSSPLQKKGTQYF. The CDR3 DNA reads as TGTGCCAGCAGTTCCCCCCTACAAAAAAAGGGTACGCAGTATTTT.

This clonotype was counted ten times or more. V and J are TRBV9 and TRBJ2-1; D remains ambiguous. The CDR3 totals 13 residues. The V and J ends lost 4 bases and 9 bases respectively, with 14 bases between them. Germline CDR1 and CDR2: SGDLS and YYNGEE. The CDR3 reads CASSPLESIEQFF. The CDR3 nucleotides read TGTGCCAGCAGCCCTCTAGAAAGTATTGAGCAGTTCTTC.

The chain couples TRBV12-3 or TRBV12-4 to TRBJ2-1, with D hard to call. The V gene lost 4 bases and the J gene lost 4 bases, with 8 bases spanning the gap. The CDR3 contains 13 residues. The CDR3 DNA sequence: TGTGCCAGCAGTTCAGTAGAGTACAATGAGCAGTTCTTC. Amino acids: CASSSVEYNEQFF.

This clonotype appeared a few times. The chain carries TRBV5-1 and TRBJ2-1; D not resolved. The CDR3 contains 17 residues. From germline, CDR1 is SGHRS and CDR2 YFSETQ. V was cut by 0 bases and J by 0 bases, with 13 bases left in between. The CDR3 protein is CASSLVSSRSSYNEQFF. The CDR3 coding sequence is TGCGCCAGCAGCTTGGTATCCTCGCGGAGCTCCTACAATGAGCAGTTCTTC.

This clonotype was recorded at least ten times. V usage is TRBV6-2 or TRBV6-3 and J usage is TRBJ2-1; the D is unclear. The CDR3 consists of 14 residues. Germline V gene sequence: CDR1 MNHEY, CDR2 SVGEGT. V shed 5 bases and J shed 6 bases, with 14 bases lying between them. CDR3: CASSPETLSNEQFF. CDR3 DNA: TGTGCCAGCAGTCCGGAGACCCTCTCCAATGAGCAGTTCTTC.